Given below is one TCR beta chain in context. What it recognizes is unknown. The germline V gene encodes CDR1 SGHVS and CDR2 FNYEAQ. V was pared by 0 bases and J by 4 bases, with 10 bases between. This CDR3 region has 15 residues. The data are from a study of T cells in Graves' hyperthyroidism and ophthalmopathy. About the research overall: At the time of initial diagnosis and before any treatment, peripheral blood was collected. General study results and limits: Model output signaled ophthalmopathy a median 6.5 months ahead of onset.

TCR beta CDR3 regions were amplified from RNA. HTBI primers were the set used in a first-round RT-PCR of the TCR CDR3. A single record per CDR3 protein comes from TCRdb applying MiXCR to the multiplex PCR reads. The table lists about 640,000 distinct CDR3 sequences, around 21% of them singletons. The source of this sequence is a man aged 25-45 years with Graves' ophthalmopathy. Sequenced material: blood. The rearrangement uses TRBV7-6 and TRBJ2-1, with D perhaps matching TRBD2 (6 bases). For the CDR3, the DNA is TGTGCCAGCAGCTTAGCGGCGGGAAATTACAATGAGCAGTTCTTC. Residues: CASSLAAGNYNEQFF.